This entry features one TCR beta chain sequence. Its antigen is still unknown. V lost 2 bases, J lost 8 bases, and 21 bases lay in between. This CDR3 has 16 amino acids. In germline, CDR1 is MNHEY, CDR2 SMNVEV (reference sequence). Sequencing used immunoSEQ multiplex PCR; TCRdb keeps in-frame clones, though not all of them. Among some 83,000 clones, more than 80% were seen once, and the ten largest hold 8.4%. The data were taken from a study of OX40 agonist ivuxolimab in advanced cancers. Across the whole study: Treatment received earlier with anti-PD-1, anti-PD-L1 or anti-CTLA-4 agents was allowed, and more than 35% had some. Study-wide results and caveats: The antigens recognized by the expanded peripheral T cells, that is their antigen specificity, were not determined. Among T cells, CD8+ cells averaged more expanded clones than CD4+ cells.

V usage is TRBV27 and J usage is TRBJ1-2; D remains unclear. This specimen consisted of CD4+ or CD8+ T cells sorted from blood, obtained in a trial of the OX40 agonist ivuxolimab. The clonotype was recovered from an adult with an advanced solid tumor such as melanoma, head and neck, liver or kidney cancer. The CDR3 region has the DNA TGTGCCAGCAGTTTAAATCCTTCCTCCGGACTAAAAGGCTACACCTTC. It translates to CASSLNPSSGLKGYTF.